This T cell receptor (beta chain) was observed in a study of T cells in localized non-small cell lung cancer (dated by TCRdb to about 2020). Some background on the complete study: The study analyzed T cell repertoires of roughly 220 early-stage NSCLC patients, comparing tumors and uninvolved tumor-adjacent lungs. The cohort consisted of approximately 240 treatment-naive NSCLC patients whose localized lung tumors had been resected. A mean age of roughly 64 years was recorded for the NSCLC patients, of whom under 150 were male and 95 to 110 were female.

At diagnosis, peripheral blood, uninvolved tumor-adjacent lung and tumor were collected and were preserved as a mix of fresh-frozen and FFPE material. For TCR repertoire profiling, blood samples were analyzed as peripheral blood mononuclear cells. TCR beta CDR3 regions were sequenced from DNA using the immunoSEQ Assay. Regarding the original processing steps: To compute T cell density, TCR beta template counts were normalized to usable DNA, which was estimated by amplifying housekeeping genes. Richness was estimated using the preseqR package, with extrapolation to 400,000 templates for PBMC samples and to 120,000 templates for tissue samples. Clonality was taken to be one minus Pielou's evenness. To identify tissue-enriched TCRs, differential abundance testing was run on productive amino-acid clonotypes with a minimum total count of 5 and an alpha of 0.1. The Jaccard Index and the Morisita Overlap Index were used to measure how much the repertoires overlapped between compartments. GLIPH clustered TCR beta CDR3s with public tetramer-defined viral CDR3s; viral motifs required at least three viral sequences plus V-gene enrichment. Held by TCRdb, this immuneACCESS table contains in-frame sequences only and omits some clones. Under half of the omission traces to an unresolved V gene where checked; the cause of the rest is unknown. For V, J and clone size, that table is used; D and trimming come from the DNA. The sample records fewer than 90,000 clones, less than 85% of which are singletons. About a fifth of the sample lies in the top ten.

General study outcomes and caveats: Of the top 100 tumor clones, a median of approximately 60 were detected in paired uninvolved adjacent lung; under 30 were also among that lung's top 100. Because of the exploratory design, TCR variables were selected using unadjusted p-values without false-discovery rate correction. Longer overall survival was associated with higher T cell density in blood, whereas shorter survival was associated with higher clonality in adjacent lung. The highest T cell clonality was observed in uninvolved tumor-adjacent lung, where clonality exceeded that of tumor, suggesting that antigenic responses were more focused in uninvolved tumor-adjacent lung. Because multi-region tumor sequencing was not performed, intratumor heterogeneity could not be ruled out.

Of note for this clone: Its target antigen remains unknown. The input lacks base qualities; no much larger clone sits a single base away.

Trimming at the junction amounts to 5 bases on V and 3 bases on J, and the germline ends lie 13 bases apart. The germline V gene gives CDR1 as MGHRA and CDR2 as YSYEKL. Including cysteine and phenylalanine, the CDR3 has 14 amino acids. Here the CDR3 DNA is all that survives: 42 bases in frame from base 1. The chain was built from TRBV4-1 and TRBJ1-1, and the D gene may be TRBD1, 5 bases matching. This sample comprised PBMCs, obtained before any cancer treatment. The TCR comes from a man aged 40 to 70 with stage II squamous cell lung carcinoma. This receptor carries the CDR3 CASSEVGGDTEAFF. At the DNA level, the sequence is TGCGCCAGCAGCGAGGTGGGGGGGGACACTGAAGCTTTCTTT.